The 20 T cell receptor beta chains reported below all come from one sample, sequenced in a study of blood T cell repertoires in COVID-19. The method was immunoSEQ multiplex PCR; TCRdb's version includes in-frame clones alone and lacks a portion of them. The sample lists 200,000 or so clones; 80% to 85% were seen once. The sequenced sample was peripheral blood. The receptors originated from a human donor in a cohort sampled during active COVID-19.

The chain is built from TRBV5-1 and TRBJ2-5; D possibly corresponds to TRBD2 (6 bases). Between the trimmed V and J ends, which lost 5 bases and 3 bases, there was a span of 14 bases. The CDR3 sequence is 14 residues long. The V gene's germline CDR1 is SGHRS and CDR2 YFSETQ. The CDR3 here is CASRTGLREETQYF. The CDR3 DNA reads as TGCGCCAGCAGGACCGGACTAAGAGAAGAGACCCAGTACTTC. Together with reference TRBV5-1 and TRBJ2-5, the CDR3 gives the full variable domain: KAGVTQTPRYLIKTRGQQVTLSCSPISGHRSVSWYQQTPGQGLQFLFEYFSETQRNKGNFPGRFSGRQFSNSRSEMNVSTLELGDSALYLCASRTGLREETQYFGPGTRLLVL.

This chain joins TRBV7-2 and TRBJ2-3; TRBD2 matches at 9 bases. The CDR3 is made up of 17 amino acids. V gave up 5 bases and J gave up 0 bases; unmatched junction bases: 9. Looked up from germline, CDR1 is SGHTA and CDR2 is FQGNSA. CDR3 bases: TGTGCCAGCAGCCCCCTTAGCGGGAGCGGGAGCACAGATACGCAGTATTTT. Translating gives CASSPLSGSGSTDTQYF.

V and J are TRBV9 and TRBJ2-7; TRBD1 matches 9 bases. Trimming took 7 bases from V and 2 from J; bases not matched to a gene: 1. The CDR3 is 12 residues long. Germline V lookup: CDR1 SGDLS, CDR2 YYNGEE. The CDR3 here is CASRDRAYEQYF. In nucleotides, the CDR3 is TGTGCCAGCCGGGACAGGGCCTACGAGCAGTACTTC. Complete variable domain (other parts from reference TRBV9 and TRBJ2-7): DSGVTQTPKHLITATGQRVTLRCSPRSGDLSVYWYQQSLDQGLQFLIQYYNGEERAKGNILERFSAQQFPDLHSELNLSSLELGDSALYFCASRDRAYEQYFGPGTRLTVT.

About this clone itself: The sample contains more than one DNA sequence encoding this CDR3. The chain combines TRBV3-1 (or the pseudogene TRBV3-2) with TRBJ1-3, with no clear D. Between the trimmed V and J ends, which lost 6 bases and 0 bases, there was a span of 6 bases. The CDR3 length is 13 residues. Per germline, CDR1 LGHDT and CDR2 YNNKEL (reference sequence). The CDR3: CASSPSSGNTIYF. The CDR3 region has the DNA TGTGCCAGCAGTCCCAGCTCTGGAAACACCATATATTTT.

This chain connects TRBV30 to TRBJ2-3; weak D call: TRBD2 (6 bases). V was clipped by 1 base and J by 0 bases, with 17 bases between them. CDR1 GTSNPN and CDR2 SVGIG come from the germline V gene (reference sequence). The CDR3 contains 17 residues. Here the CDR3 DNA reads TGTGCCTGGAGTGCCTCCTTAACCAGCGGGAGCACAGATACGCAGTATTTT. Encoded protein: CAWSASLTSGSTDTQYF.

The V gene is TRBV6-5, the J gene TRBJ1-1; no clear D gene. Trimming took off 4 bases at V and 1 base at J, with 16 bases between the two ends. In germline, CDR1 is MNHEY, CDR2 SVGAGI. CDR3 size: 16 residues. CDR3 sequence (DNA): TGTGCCAGCAGTTTATATGATGGCTCTCCGAACACTGAAGCTTTCTTT. This gives the protein CASSLYDGSPNTEAFF.

The chain recombines TRBV21-1 with TRBJ1-2; the D call of TRBD1 is as the table states it, not checked on the DNA. TRBV21-1 is marked as a pseudogene. This CDR3 contains 17 residues. The CDR3: CASSKGQGRGRSYGYTF. The CDR3 nucleotides read TGTGCCAGCAGCAAAGGCCAGGGTAGAGGACGGAGCTATGGCTACACCTTC.

This chain connects TRBV5-1 to TRBJ2-7; TRBD2 agrees at 11 bases. Germline V gene data show CDR1 as SGHRS and CDR2 as YFSETQ. V shed 1 base and J 3 bases; nucleotides not matched to a gene: 6. The CDR3 runs to 16 residues. CDR3 sequence: CASSLSAGLAVYEQYF. The CDR3 DNA reads as TGCGCCAGCAGCTTGTCGGCGGGACTAGCGGTCTACGAGCAGTACTTC.

Points on this clone: The same CDR3 arises from other DNA sequences in this sample as well. This chain links TRBV18 with TRBJ1-3; D gene ambiguous. The germline gives CDR1 KGHSH, CDR2 LQKENI. V gave up 1 base and J gave up 0 bases, with 10 bases separating them. The CDR3 sequence is 16 residues long. The CDR3 protein is CASSPLPGSSGNTIYF. The CDR3 bases are TGTGCCAGCTCACCACTCCCAGGTAGCTCTGGAAACACCATATATTTT.

The CDR3 loop reads CASSYGRTYGYTF. Here the CDR3 DNA reads TGTGCCAGCAGTTACGGGCGAACCTATGGCTACACCTTC. This chain uses TRBV6-5 with TRBJ1-2; D remains ambiguous. The ends were cut back, 2 bases at V and 4 bases at J, with 8 bases in the middle. This CDR3 region has 13 residues. Germline V gives CDR1 MNHEY, CDR2 SVGAGI.

This clone was seen a few times. The chain links TRBV5-1 to TRBJ2-7; 7 bases are shared with TRBD1. This CDR3 contains 14 residues. Germline V gives CDR1 SGHRS, CDR2 YFSETQ. V gave up 4 bases and J gave up 0 bases; unmatched junction bases: 4. CDR3 coding DNA: TGCGCCAGCAGCAACCGGGACAGCTCCTACGAGCAGTACTTC. It yields the protein CASSNRDSSYEQYF.

The J gene is TRBJ2-7, the V gene TRBV3-1 (or the pseudogene TRBV3-2); 14 bases map to TRBD2. The germline gives CDR1 LGHDT, CDR2 YNNKEL (reference sequence). V shed 4 bases, J shed 6 bases, and the junction held 8 bases outside the gene matches. The CDR3 has 16 residues. In DNA form, the CDR3 reads TGTGCCAGCAGCCTAGAACGGACTAGCGGGAGGTCCGAGCAGTACTTC. Its protein product is CASSLERTSGRSEQYF.

V and J are TRBV6-4 and TRBJ2-2; the D is unclear. V was cut by 3 bases and J by 4 bases, with 6 bases left in between. Germline lookup yields CDR1 MRHNA and CDR2 SNTAGT. This CDR3 contains 13 residues. The CDR3 nucleotides read TGTGCCAGCAGTGAAAGTAGCACCGGGGAGCTGTTTTTT. Translated: CASSESSTGELFF.

The chain is built from TRBV3-1 (or the pseudogene TRBV3-2) and TRBJ2-3, with 7 bases matching TRBD2. Germline-derived CDR1 and CDR2 are LGHDT and YNNKEL (reference sequence). V was pared by 4 bases and J by 6 bases, with 13 bases of the junction left unmatched. CDR3 length equals 16 residues. CDR3 bases: TGTGCCAGCAGCCCGTCGGGAGGCCCCTATTGGGATACGCAGTATTTT. It codes for CASSPSGGPYWDTQYF.

The CDR3 is CASSSLTYGYTF. In DNA, the CDR3 is TGCGCCAGCAGCTCTCTAACTTATGGCTACACCTTC. The chain recombines TRBV4-3 with TRBJ1-2; D uncertain. V was trimmed by 5 bases and J by 5 bases, leaving 9 bases between them. The CDR3 has 12 residues. CDR1 and CDR2 (germline): LGHNA, YSLEER.

V usage is TRBV7-2 and J usage is TRBJ2-7, with TRBD2 matching 13 bases. J gave up 4 bases and V 2 bases, and 5 bases lay outside the gene matches. The V gene's germline CDR1 is SGHTA and CDR2 FQGNSA. The CDR3 has 16 residues. The CDR3 DNA follows: TGTGCCAGCAGCTTACGGACTAGCGGGAGTAGGTACGAGCAGTACTTC. This encodes CASSLRTSGSRYEQYF.

CDR3 protein: CASSSETGSHDYNEQFF. CDR3 bases: TGTGCCAGCAGCTCAGAGACAGGGAGTCACGACTACAATGAGCAGTTCTTC. The rearrangement joins TRBV7-9 to TRBJ2-1; TRBD1 agrees at 7 bases. V was pared by 4 bases and J by 3 bases, with 12 bases of the junction left unmatched. The germline gives CDR1 SEHNR, CDR2 FQNEAQ (reference sequence). The CDR3 length is 17 residues.

This clone was observed a few times. This chain connects TRBV4-2 to TRBJ1-5; 7 bases match TRBD1. Germline-derived CDR1 and CDR2 are LGHNA and YNFKEQ. This CDR3 contains 15 residues. V shed 1 base, J shed 3 bases, and the junction held 3 bases outside the gene matches. This CDR3 reads CASSQGTGDNQPQHF. CDR3 sequence (DNA): TGTGCCAGCAGCCAAGGCACAGGGGACAATCAGCCCCAGCATTTT.

V and J are TRBV12-3 or TRBV12-4 and TRBJ2-7; D remains unclear. The CDR3 is made up of 12 amino acids. The V and J ends lost 2 bases and 8 bases respectively, with 10 bases between them. CDR3 sequence reads: CASSLYRVQQYF. The CDR3 DNA reads TGTGCCAGCAGTTTATACCGCGTCCAGCAGTACTTC.

The V gene is TRBV19, the J gene TRBJ2-1, with TRBD2 matching over 9 bases. CDR1 is LNHDA and CDR2 is SQIVND in the germline V gene (reference sequence). Losses at the gene ends were 5 bases for V and 2 bases for J; bases not matched to a gene: 10. The CDR3 sequence is 17 residues long. The CDR3 here is CASSLSTSGAPYNEQFF. The CDR3 nucleotides read TGTGCCAGTAGTTTGTCGACTAGCGGAGCCCCCTACAATGAGCAGTTCTTC.